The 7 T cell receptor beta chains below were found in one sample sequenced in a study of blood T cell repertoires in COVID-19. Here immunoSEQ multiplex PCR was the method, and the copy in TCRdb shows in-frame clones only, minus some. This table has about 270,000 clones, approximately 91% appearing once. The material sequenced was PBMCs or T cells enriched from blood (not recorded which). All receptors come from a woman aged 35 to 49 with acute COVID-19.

CDR3 amino acids: CASRTANTEAFF. Here the CDR3 DNA reads TGTGCCAGCAGGACAGCAAACACTGAAGCTTTCTTT. The chain couples TRBV2 to TRBJ1-1; TRBD1 is a possible D gene (5 bases). With 6 bases removed from V and 2 bases from J, the gap between germline ends came to 7 bases. The germline gives CDR1 SNHLY, CDR2 FYNNEI. There are 12 residues in the CDR3.

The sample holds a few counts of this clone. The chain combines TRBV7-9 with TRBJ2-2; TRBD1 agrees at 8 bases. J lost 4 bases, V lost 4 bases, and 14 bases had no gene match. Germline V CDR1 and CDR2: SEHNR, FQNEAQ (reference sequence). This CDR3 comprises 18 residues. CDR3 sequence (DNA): TGTGCCAGCAGCTCCTCGTTTACGGACAGGGTATTCACCGGGGAGCTGTTTTTT. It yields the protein CASSSSFTDRVFTGELFF.

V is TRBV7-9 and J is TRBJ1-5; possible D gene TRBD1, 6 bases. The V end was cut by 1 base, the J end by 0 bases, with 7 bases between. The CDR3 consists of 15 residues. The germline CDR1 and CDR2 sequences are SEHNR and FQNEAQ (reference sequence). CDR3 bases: TGTGCCAGCAGCTTAGGGGACACTAGCAATCAGCCCCAGCATTTT. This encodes CASSLGDTSNQPQHF.

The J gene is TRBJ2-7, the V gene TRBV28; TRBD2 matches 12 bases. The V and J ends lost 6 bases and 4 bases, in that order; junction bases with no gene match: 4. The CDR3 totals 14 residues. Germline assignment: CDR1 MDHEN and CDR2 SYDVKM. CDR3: CASSPGLAGYEQYF. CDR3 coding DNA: TGTGCCAGCAGCCCGGGACTAGCGGGTTACGAGCAGTACTTC.

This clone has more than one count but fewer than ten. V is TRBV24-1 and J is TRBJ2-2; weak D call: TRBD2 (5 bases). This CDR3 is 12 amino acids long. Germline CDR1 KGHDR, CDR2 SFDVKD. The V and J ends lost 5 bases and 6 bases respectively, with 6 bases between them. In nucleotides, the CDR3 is TGTGCCACCAGTGTGGGAGCCGGGGAGCTGTTTTTT. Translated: CATSVGAGELFF.

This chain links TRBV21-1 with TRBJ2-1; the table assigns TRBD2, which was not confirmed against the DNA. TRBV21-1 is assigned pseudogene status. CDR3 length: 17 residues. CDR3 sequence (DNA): TGTGCCAGCAGCAAAGTGTTGAGGCGGGATTGGTACAATGAGCAGTTCTTC. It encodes CASSKVLRRDWYNEQFF.

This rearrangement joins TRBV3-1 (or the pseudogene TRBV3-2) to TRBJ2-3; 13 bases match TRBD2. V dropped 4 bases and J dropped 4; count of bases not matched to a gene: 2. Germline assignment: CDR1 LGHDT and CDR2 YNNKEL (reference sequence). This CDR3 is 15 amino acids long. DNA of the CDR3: TGTGCCAGCAGCCGGACTAGCGGGGGCTCAGATACGCAGTATTTT. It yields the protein CASSRTSGGSDTQYF.